The text below deals with one T cell receptor beta chain. This entry belongs to a study of T cell changes during pregnancy in multiple sclerosis. Assay used: immunoSEQ multiplex PCR; TCRdb lists only in-frame clones, some missing. The data show around 38,000 clones, about 92% seen once. The CDR3 runs 16 residues. With 2 bases removed from V and 3 bases from J, the gap between germline ends came to 17 bases. The germline V gene has CDR1 SEHNR and CDR2 FQNEAQ (reference sequence). The source is a female donor with multiple sclerosis, enrolled in a pregnancy study. The specimen was CD8+ T cells from peripheral blood mononuclear cells, collected in the third trimester of pregnancy. The chain couples TRBV7-9 to TRBJ2-7; TRBD2 is a possible D gene (5 bases). The CDR3 nucleotides read TGTGCCAGCAGCTTATCGCTTTCGGGATCTTACTACGAGCAGTACTTC. Protein product: CASSLSLSGSYYEQYF.